The 8 T cell receptor beta chains below were found in one sample sequenced in a study of radiotherapy plus CTLA-4 blockade in lung cancer. Clones were read by immunoSEQ multiplex PCR, and TCRdb kept only the in-frame ones, dropping some. The data hold 80,000 or so clones, with 78% observed a single time. This sample comprised peripheral blood, obtained from a patient treated with radiotherapy plus ipilimumab. The receptors were sampled from a human donor with non-small cell lung cancer who had a partial response to radiotherapy plus ipilimumab. Some clones in this sample may be carry-over from other donors' samples.

V usage is TRBV7-9 and J usage is TRBJ2-3, with 9 bases that match TRBD2. This CDR3 is 17 amino acids long. V lost 2 bases and J lost 2; bases outside the gene matches: 8. The germline V gene encodes CDR1 SEHNR and CDR2 FQNEAQ (reference sequence). Here the CDR3 reads CASSLTQGLALTDTQYF. Here the CDR3 DNA reads TGTGCCAGCAGCTTAACCCAGGGACTAGCTCTCACAGATACGCAGTATTTT.

V gene TRBV29-1 combines with J gene TRBJ2-1; D might be TRBD2 (5 bases). Between the trimmed V and J ends, which lost 4 bases and 4 bases, there was a span of 8 bases. Germline CDR1 and CDR2: SQVTM and ANQGSEA. The length of the CDR3 is 12 residues. CDR3 sequence (DNA): TGCAGCGTTGGTGGGAGTTACAATGAGCAGTTCTTC. It translates to CSVGGSYNEQFF.

J is TRBJ2-7 and V is TRBV7-9; 7 bases align to TRBD2. V gave up 0 bases and J gave up 3 bases; unmatched junction bases: 2. This CDR3 is 14 amino acids long. Germline V gene data show CDR1 as SEHNR and CDR2 as FQNEAQ (reference sequence). For the CDR3, the DNA is TGTGCCAGCAGCTTAGCGGGAGGGGACTACGAGCAGTACTTC. It is translated as CASSLAGGDYEQYF.

V usage is TRBV15 and J usage is TRBJ2-5; 13 bases fit TRBD2. The V segment lost 1 base and the J segment 5 bases; nucleotides outside the gene matches: 10. From germline, CDR1 is LNHNV and CDR2 YYDKDF (reference sequence). CDR3 length equals 18 residues. The CDR3 loop is CATSRAIWTSGSRETQYF. The CDR3 nucleotides are TGTGCCACCAGCAGAGCCATATGGACTAGCGGGAGCAGGGAGACCCAGTACTTC.

This chain links TRBV28 with TRBJ1-5; D unresolved. Between the trimmed V and J ends, which lost 2 bases and 1 base, there was a span of 15 bases. CDR3 size: 17 residues. Germline loops: CDR1 MDHEN, CDR2 SYDVKM. DNA of the CDR3: TGTGCCAGCAGTTTAATCGGGTTTAGTATAAGCAATCAGCCCCAGCATTTT. Translating it yields CASSLIGFSISNQPQHF.

The chain employs TRBV28 and TRBJ2-5; tentative D call: TRBD1 (5 bases). The length of the CDR3 is 16 residues. CDR1 MDHEN and CDR2 SYDVKM come from the germline V gene. V was cut by 4 bases and J by 4 bases, with 19 bases left in between. CDR3 region: CASSSEGAPGSETQYF. CDR3 DNA sequence: TGTGCCAGCAGTTCTGAAGGCGCCCCAGGGTCAGAGACCCAGTACTTC.

V gene TRBV5-6 combines with J gene TRBJ1-4; 8 bases align to TRBD1. Trimming at V came to 4 bases and at J to 3 bases, leaving 11 bases not matched to a gene. Germline CDR1 reads SGHDT; CDR2 reads YYEEEE. CDR3 length equals 17 residues. The CDR3 region is CASSGSPTGVPNEKLFF. DNA of the CDR3: TGTGCCAGCAGCGGGTCCCCGACAGGGGTACCTAATGAAAAACTGTTTTTT.

The V and J genes are TRBV7-8 and TRBJ2-5; unclear D gene. The CDR3 has 12 amino acids. The V gene lost 4 bases and the J gene lost 5 bases, with 8 bases spanning the gap. Germline-derived CDR1 and CDR2 are SGHVS and FQNEAQ. The CDR3: CASSSYGETQYF. The CDR3, as DNA: TGTGCCAGCAGCTCCTACGGGGAGACCCAGTACTTC.